Each of the 7 T cell receptor beta chains below was sequenced from the same sample in a study of OX40 agonist ivuxolimab in advanced cancers. The protocol was immunoSEQ multiplex PCR, while the TCRdb copy is restricted to in-frame clones and leaves out a portion. This table has some 31,000 clones, around 83% appearing once. The sequences come from CD4+ or CD8+ T cells sorted from blood, collected in a trial of the OX40 agonist ivuxolimab. The receptors come from an adult with an advanced solid tumor such as melanoma, head and neck, liver or kidney cancer.

V usage is TRBV4-1 and J usage is TRBJ2-1; 9 bases agree with TRBD2. Germline V gene lookup returns CDR1 MGHRA and CDR2 YSYEKL. J was trimmed by 7 bases and V by 4 bases; bases with no gene match: 14. The CDR3 contains 17 residues. CDR3 nucleotide sequence: TGCGCCAGCAGCCCCCTTGGTCTGGTAGCGGGGGTTAATGAGCAGTTCTTC. The encoded protein is CASSPLGLVAGVNEQFF.

The CDR3 DNA reads TGCAGTGCTAGGGGATATTCTGCAGCTTTCTTT. Its protein product is CSARGYSAAFF. The chain employs TRBV20-1 and TRBJ1-1; D unresolved. Trimming removed 3 bases from V and 10 bases from J, with 12 bases in between. Looked up from germline, CDR1 is DFQATT and CDR2 is SNEGSKA (reference sequence). The CDR3 extends over 11 amino acids.

The chain links TRBV20-1 to TRBJ2-7; the D is unclear. CDR1 is DFQATT, CDR2 SNEGSKA, per germline (reference sequence). There are 11 residues in the CDR3. The germline V and J ends were trimmed by 5 bases and 3 bases, with 8 bases remaining between them. The CDR3 here is CSARPVYEQYF. CDR3 DNA: TGCAGTGCTCGACCAGTCTACGAGCAGTACTTC.

The chain uses TRBV5-1 and TRBJ2-1; maybe TRBD2 (5 bases). V was trimmed by 4 bases and J by 0 bases, leaving 11 bases between them. The CDR3 has 15 residues. Per the germline V gene, CDR1 is SGHRS and CDR2 is YFSETQ. CDR3 nucleotide sequence: TGCGCCAGCAGCGGAGGACTCAGCTCCTACAATGAGCAGTTCTTC. Translation gives CASSGGLSSYNEQFF.

This chain links TRBV6-4 with TRBJ2-1; possibly TRBD1 for D (6 bases). The V gene lost 6 bases and the J gene lost 8 bases, with 23 bases spanning the gap. The CDR3 has 16 residues. Germline V gene sequence: CDR1 MRHNA, CDR2 SNTAGT. The DNA for the CDR3 is TGTGCCAGCAGCCCTGACAGGTATAGTCACATCGATGAGCAGTTCTTC. Protein product: CASSPDRYSHIDEQFF.

The chain carries TRBV6-1 and TRBJ2-3, with D unclear. This CDR3 has 12 residues. V lost 2 bases, J lost 4 bases, and 4 bases lay in between. From germline, CDR1 is MNHNS and CDR2 SASEGT. The CDR3 loop reads CASSELADTQYF. The CDR3 nucleotides are TGTGCCAGCAGTGAATTAGCAGATACGCAGTATTTT.

Written as DNA, the CDR3 is TGCGCCAGCAGCCAAGACTGGCTAGCAGGCGATACGCAGTATTTT. Its translation: CASSQDWLAGDTQYF. The chain is built from TRBV4-1 and TRBJ2-3, with D perhaps TRBD2 (5 bases). Germline assignment: CDR1 MGHRA and CDR2 YSYEKL. The CDR3 totals 15 residues. V was clipped by 0 bases and J by 6 bases, with 13 bases between them.